What follows are 3 T cell receptor beta chains derived from one specimen sequenced in a study of blood T cell repertoires in COVID-19. Repertoires were generated with immunoSEQ multiplex PCR, while TCRdb's copy carries only in-frame clones and drops some. This sample has 200,000 to 250,000 clones, with around 87% found just once. Sequencing input: PBMCs or T cells enriched from blood (not recorded which). The source is a man aged 25 to 45 in a cohort exposed to, infected with or recovered from COVID-19 (not recorded which).

The chain combines TRBV5-4 with TRBJ1-2; TRBD1 is a possible D gene (6 bases). CDR3 size: 17 residues. Per the germline V gene, CDR1 is SGHNT and CDR2 is YYREEE (reference sequence). Trimming pared 3 bases from V and 0 bases from J, leaving 18 bases between. CDR3 protein: CASSWGHGAQANYGYTF. Written as DNA, the CDR3 is TGTGCCAGCAGCTGGGGACATGGGGCGCAAGCTAACTATGGCTACACCTTC. Variable domain in full (rest from reference TRBV5-4 and TRBJ1-2): ETGVTQSPTHLIKTRGQQVTLRCSSQSGHNTVSWYQQALGQGPQFIFQYYREEENGRGNFPPRFSGLQFPNYSSELNVNALELDDSALYLCASSWGHGAQANYGYTFGSGTRLTVV.

The chain carries TRBV7-9 and TRBJ2-3; D is perhaps TRBD1 (6 bases). This CDR3 spans 16 amino acids. CDR1 is SEHNR and CDR2 is FQNEAQ in the germline V gene (reference sequence). V was cut by 5 bases and J by 2 bases, with 17 bases left in between. The CDR3 is CASSPTQGPYTDTQYF. In DNA form, the CDR3 reads TGTGCCAGCAGCCCCACACAGGGTCCCTACACAGATACGCAGTATTTT.

This clone was counted ten times or more. This chain joins TRBV6-5 and TRBJ2-5; 10 bases line up with TRBD1. The ends lost 0 bases at V and 5 bases at J; junction bases unmatched: 6. This CDR3 is 16 amino acids long. Per germline, CDR1 MNHEY and CDR2 SVGAGI. The CDR3 loop is CASSYSGTGAGETQYF. CDR3 in DNA: TGTGCCAGCAGTTACTCCGGGACAGGGGCGGGGGAGACCCAGTACTTC.